Described below is a single T cell receptor beta chain sequence and its context. Its antigen is not known. Deletions cut 1 base from V and 1 base from J, with 11 bases between. CDR3 size: 15 residues. CDR1 and CDR2 from the germline V gene are SGHDT and YYEEEE. The source of the sample is a study of cytomegalovirus exposure and HLA in healthy donors. Study-wide points: TCR beta chains associated with HLA were, in a later analysis, more clonally expanded than equally common others.

Both 60 Vbeta primers and 13 Jbeta primers went into the PCR. Assay: immunoSEQ multiplex PCR; the TCRdb copy retains only in-frame clones and omits some. The data show around 100,000 clones, 70% to 90% seen once. The J gene is TRBJ1-1, the V gene TRBV5-6; D is uncertain. The clonotype comes from a man aged 40-55 years in good health and CMV-seronegative. The sample was PBMCs. The CDR3 DNA follows: TGTGCCAGCAGCTTGTACTACGGGGAGAACACTGAAGCTTTCTTT. It is translated as CASSLYYGENTEAFF.